This T cell receptor beta chain emerged from a study of cytomegalovirus exposure and HLA in healthy donors. Points from the study as a whole: In a later analysis, 15,000 to 20,000 TCR beta sequences were associated with HLA alleles at 0.05 false discovery rate.

The CDR3 has 16 amino acids. The germline V gene encodes CDR1 MDHEN and CDR2 SYDVKM. V lost 4 bases, J lost 11 bases, and 26 bases lay in between. PCR was performed using 60 Vbeta and 13 Jbeta primers. The method was immunoSEQ multiplex PCR; TCRdb's version includes in-frame clones alone and lacks a portion of them. This sample has 130,000 or so clones, with more than 60% found just once. A note on this clone: No antigen is known for it.

The clonotype was recovered from a woman between 40 and 55 years old in good health and CMV-seropositive. The sequencing sample was made of PBMCs. This chain joins TRBV28 and TRBJ1-1; D is perhaps TRBD1 (6 bases). The CDR3 region has the DNA TGTGCCAGCAGTTCAGGGACACCGGCACCAGGGCAGGGCGCTTTCTTT. This encodes CASSSGTPAPGQGAFF.